These T cell receptor beta chains were read from a single sample in a study of blood T cell repertoires in COVID-19. Assay: immunoSEQ multiplex PCR; the TCRdb copy retains only in-frame clones and omits some. The sample yields some 240,000 clones, about four fifths seen once. Sequencing was performed on peripheral blood. Every receptor here comes from a woman aged 80 or over with COVID-19, enrolled during active disease. CDR3s include the opening cysteine and the closing phenylalanine or tryptophan.

TRBJ1-1 | TRBV19 | 19 | CASLGNSRGPWGTNTEAFF
TRBJ2-7 | TRBV7-2 | 13 | CASSGRKNYEQYF
TRBJ1-3 | TRBV6-5 | 15 | CASTNDRQKGNTIYF
TRBJ1-2 | TRBV21-1 | 13 | CASTEGISYGYTF
TRBJ1-5 | TRBV6-2/TRBV6-3 | 16 | CASSYGGQGRAASQHF
TRBJ2-7 | TRBV5-1 | 13 | CASSTGSSYEQYF
TRBJ1-4 | TRBV28 | 15 | CASSLPAGGREKLFF
TRBJ2-2 | TRBV5-4 | 15 | CASSLGGAKAGELFF
TRBJ1-2 | TRBV2 | 13 | CASSEYRHYGYTF
TRBJ2-2 | TRBV7-2 | 14 | CASSLEGSTGELFF
TRBJ2-1 | TRBV10-3 | 17 | CAISASGRALAGNEQFF
TRBJ2-3 | TRBV12-5 | 21 | CASGPPQRGSTQPKERDTQYF
TRBJ1-5 | TRBV18 | 15 | CASSPSDRVRQPQHF
TRBJ1-2 | TRBV7-3 | 16 | CASSLEPGGRAYGYTF
TRBJ1-5 | TRBV7-9 | 16 | CASSQGQGGYNQPQHF
TRBJ2-7 | TRBV5-6 | 16 | CASSPVGLAGAYEQYF
TRBJ1-2 | TRBV12-3/TRBV12-4 | 13 | CASNLGTAHGYTF
TRBJ1-5 | TRBV27 | 15 | CASSSTRGLGQPQHF
TRBJ2-4 | TRBV6-1 | 15 | CASSDRLGTGVIQYF
TRBJ1-2 | TRBV5-5 | 18 | CASSLGFLGQGASDGYTF
TRBJ2-7 | TRBV7-6 | 17 | CASSLVGTGGRIYEQYF
TRBJ2-3 | TRBV5-1 | 15 | CASSLGGVTADTQYF
TRBJ2-1 | TRBV5-1 | 14 | CASSLLAGVGEQFF
TRBJ2-7 | TRBV5-1 | 16 | CASSTQGGQGAYEQYF
TRBJ2-3 | TRBV29-1 | 13 | CSALGLAGGTQYF
TRBJ1-5 | TRBV3-1/TRBV3-2 | 15 | CASSQERGLGQPQHF
TRBJ1-2 | TRBV7-2 | 14 | CASSLPYREGGYTF
TRBJ1-1 | TRBV7-9 | 14 | CASSPARMNTEAFF
TRBJ2-1 | TRBV5-1 | 16 | CASSLGSRGGPNEQFF
TRBJ1-2 | TRBV15 | 16 | CATSRDPGEARYGYTF
TRBJ2-5 | TRBV7-9 | 14 | CASKRGTGKETQYF
TRBJ2-3 | TRBV2 | 15 | CASSASGTDTDTQYF
TRBJ1-1 | TRBV7-9 | 15 | CASSAMGRGRTEAFF
TRBJ1-1 | TRBV6-2/TRBV6-3 | 14 | CASSYARTPTEAFF
TRBJ1-2 | TRBV6-5 | 14 | CASTRHQANYGYTF
TRBJ2-7 | TRBV3-1/TRBV3-2 | 12 | CASSPSGYEQYF
TRBJ1-2 | TRBV2 | 12 | CASSQFTYGYTF
TRBJ1-5 | TRBV19 | 13 | CASTPGGYQPQHF
TRBJ1-1 | TRBV4-1 | 15 | CASSKGQGLNTEAFF
TRBJ1-1 | TRBV7-3 | 14 | CASSPSGGLTEAFF
TRBJ2-1 | TRBV15 | 15 | CATSREDLAGNEQFF
TRBJ2-5 | TRBV18 | 14 | CASSPLENWETQYF
TRBJ1-5 | TRBV28 | 17 | CASRDRGRRGSNQPQHF
TRBJ1-1 | TRBV15 | 14 | CATSPFAVNTEAFF
TRBJ2-1 | TRBV11-2 | 17 | CASSLVPGGTSYNEQFF
TRBJ2-5 | TRBV3-1/TRBV3-2 | 16 | CASSPMSAGGAETQYF